The rows below give T cell receptor beta chains drawn from one sample of a study of T cells after yellow fever vaccination. MiXCR was run by TCRdb on the 5' RACE reads, yielding one entry per CDR3 protein. This table holds 300,000 or so distinct CDR3 sequences, over 10% found once. The sequencing here drew on CD4+ T cells sorted from PBMCs, taken 45 days after the yellow fever booster vaccination. The receptors were sampled from a man aged 25 to 45 who received the YFV17D yellow fever vaccine. CDR3s include the opening cysteine and the closing phenylalanine or tryptophan. A D gene is named only where the DNA matches it firmly. Clone size, where shown, is once, few, many, or a class for clones that have expanded.

cdr3_length	clone_size	d_call	v_call	j_call	cdr3_aa	cdr3_nt
16	NA	NA	TRBV15	TRBJ2-4	CATSRVGGSGKNTQYF	TGTGCCACCAGCAGAGTTGGCGGGTCGGGCAAAAACACTCAGTACTTC
13	many	NA	TRBV29-1	TRBJ2-5	CSVDLWGSETQYF	TGCAGCGTTGATCTATGGGGGTCGGAGACCCAGTACTTC
14	few	NA	TRBV20-1	TRBJ2-5	CSASPKPGQETQYF	TGCAGTGCTAGCCCGAAACCCGGGCAAGAGACCCAGTACTTC
20	few	TRBD1	TRBV5-6	TRBJ2-6	CASSGQGRAPVSLGANVLTF	TGTGCCAGCAGCGGACAGGGGCGAGCGCCGGTTTCATTAGGGGCCAACGTCCTGACTTTC
13	NA	NA	TRBV20-1	TRBJ1-6	CSASLGRNSPLHF	TGCAGTGCTAGTCTTGGGAGAAACTCACCCCTCCACTTT
14	few	NA	TRBV19	TRBJ1-5	CASTHQGRNQPQHF	TGTGCCAGTACCCACCAGGGTCGGAATCAGCCCCAGCATTTT
17	NA	NA	TRBV12-3/TRBV12-4	TRBJ2-1	CASSPPGANQPYNEQFF	TGTGCCAGCAGCCCCCCCGGAGCCAACCAACCCTACAATGAGCAGTTCTTC
13	once	TRBD2	TRBV7-9	TRBJ2-7	CASISGTSGEQYF	TGTGCCAGCATCTCCGGGACTAGTGGCGAGCAGTACTTC
13	many	TRBD2	TRBV20-1	TRBJ2-1	CSASASGYNEQFF	TGCAGTGCTAGCGCTAGCGGATACAATGAGCAGTTCTTC
14	few	NA	TRBV7-8	TRBJ1-1	CASSTLGAGTEAFF	TGTGCCAGCAGCACCCTCGGGGCAGGTACTGAAGCTTTCTTT
16	NA	NA	TRBV7-9	TRBJ2-7	CASSSQGGATSYEQYF	TGTGCCAGCAGCTCCCAAGGGGGTGCCACCTCCTACGAGCAGTACTTC
14	NA	NA	TRBV5-6	TRBJ2-7	CASSFLHRLPEQYF	TGTGCCAGCAGCTTCCTCCACCGTCTACCCGAGCAGTACTTC
16	few	TRBD2	TRBV27	TRBJ2-3	CASSNQLAGGGDTQYF	TGTGCCAGCAGCAATCAACTAGCGGGTGGGGGAGATACGCAGTATTTT
16	NA	TRBD2	TRBV5-1	TRBJ2-2	CASSPRTSGSTGELFF	TGCGCCAGCAGCCCGCGGACTAGCGGGTCAACCGGGGAGCTGTTTTTT
14	few	TRBD2	TRBV30	TRBJ2-5	CAWSSGLAKETQYF	TGTGCCTGGAGCTCGGGACTAGCCAAAGAGACCCAGTACTTC
15	few	NA	TRBV4-2	TRBJ1-1	CASSQERLVNGEAFF	TGTGCCAGCAGCCAAGAGCGGCTCGTTAACGGTGAAGCTTTCTTT
14	NA	NA	TRBV3-1	TRBJ1-2	CASSPGTANYGYTF	TGTGCCAGCAGCCCGGGAACAGCTAACTATGGCTACACCTTC
16	few	TRBD1	TRBV7-2	TRBJ2-7	CASSLTRDSAAYEQYF	TGTGCCAGCAGCTTAACCCGGGACAGTGCCGCCTACGAGCAGTACTTC
15	few	NA	TRBV7-8	TRBJ2-3	CASSPVVSRGDTQYF	TGTGCCAGCAGCCCCGTGGTGAGCAGAGGGGATACGCAGTATTTT
14	NA	NA	TRBV12-3/TRBV12-4	TRBJ1-1	CASRLRGVKTEAFF	TGTGCCAGCAGACTTAGGGGGGTGAAGACTGAAGCTTTCTTT
13	NA	NA	TRBV4-3	TRBJ2-1	CASSQATHNEQFF	TGCGCCAGCAGTCAGGCCACCCACAATGAGCAGTTCTTC
13	NA	NA	TRBV15	TRBJ2-5	CATSRTEKETQYF	TGTGCCACCAGCAGGACGGAGAAAGAGACCCAGTACTTC
15	NA	TRBD2	TRBV7-9	TRBJ2-3	CASDLNMGGTDTQYF	TGTGCCAGCGACCTAAATATGGGGGGGACAGATACGCAGTATTTT
13	NA	TRBD1	TRBV20-1	TRBJ2-5	CSARQGARETQYF	TGCAGTGCTCGACAGGGGGCGCGGGAGACCCAGTACTTC
13	NA	NA	TRBV5-1	TRBJ2-1	CASSLERSYEQFF	TGCGCCAGCAGCTTGGAGAGGTCGTATGAGCAGTTCTTC
16	NA	TRBD1	TRBV5-1	TRBJ2-2	CASSSRTGVRSGELFF	TGCGCCAGCAGTTCCAGGACAGGGGTGCGATCCGGGGAGCTGTTTTTT
15	many	NA	TRBV25-1	TRBJ2-2	CASSLSGTNTGELFF	TGTGCCAGCAGTCTAAGCGGGACAAACACCGGGGAGCTGTTTTTT
12	NA	NA	TRBV12-3/TRBV12-4	TRBJ2-7	CASSQTPYEQYF	TGTGCCAGCAGCCAGACCCCCTACGAGCAGTACTTC
13	NA	NA	TRBV20-1	TRBJ2-1	CSASVGPGDEQFF	TGCAGTGCTAGCGTAGGACCGGGGGATGAGCAGTTCTTC
17	NA	TRBD2	TRBV27	TRBJ2-1	CASSLSSSSGRTHEQFF	TGTGCCAGCAGTTTATCGTCGTCTAGCGGGAGGACCCATGAGCAGTTCTTC
15	few	NA	TRBV6-5	TRBJ2-5	CASSYPSTGSGTQYF	TGTGCCAGCAGTTACCCTTCCACAGGGTCAGGGACCCAGTACTTC
13	NA	NA	TRBV30	TRBJ1-2	CAFQPGLNYGYTF	TGTGCCTTCCAGCCGGGACTGAACTATGGCTACACCTTC
16	NA	TRBD2	TRBV20-1	TRBJ2-7	CSARTSGRVSSYEQYF	TGCAGTGCAAGGACTAGCGGGAGGGTTAGCTCCTACGAGCAGTACTTC
14	many	TRBD2	TRBV29-1	TRBJ2-3	CSVRLAGATDTQYF	TGCAGCGTAAGACTAGCGGGGGCCACAGATACGCAGTATTTT
12	NA	NA	TRBV12-3/TRBV12-4	TRBJ2-5	CASSFEGGTQYF	TGTGCCAGCAGTTTTGAAGGCGGGACCCAGTACTTC
16	few	TRBD2	TRBV5-1	TRBJ2-2	CASSLVAGDLTGELFF	TGCGCCAGCAGCTTGGTGGCGGGAGACCTCACCGGGGAGCTGTTTTTT
15	NA	NA	TRBV12-3/TRBV12-4	TRBJ2-7	CASSLAVFASYEQYF	TGTGCCAGCAGCCTCGCGGTGTTTGCCTCCTACGAGCAGTACTTC
14	many	TRBD2	TRBV6-2/TRBV6-3	TRBJ2-1	CASRWGGAYNEQFF	TGTGCCAGCCGATGGGGAGGGGCCTACAATGAGCAGTTCTTC
12	few	NA	TRBV29-1	TRBJ2-5	CSGRNGQETQYF	TGCAGCGGCAGAAACGGACAAGAGACCCAGTACTTC
12	NA	TRBD2	TRBV10-3	TRBJ2-7	CAISAGGYEQYF	TGTGCCATCAGTGCGGGGGGGTACGAGCAGTACTTC
12	many	NA	TRBV29-1	TRBJ2-5	CSVVPSVETQYF	TGCAGCGTTGTTCCTAGCGTGGAGACCCAGTACTTC
12	few	NA	TRBV20-1	TRBJ2-7	CSARDIAYEQYF	TGCAGTGCTAGAGATATCGCCTACGAGCAGTACTTC
14	NA	TRBD1	TRBV7-2	TRBJ1-1	CASSRDRERREAFF	TGTGCCAGCAGCCGGGACAGGGAAAGGCGGGAAGCTTTCTTT
15	NA	NA	TRBV20-1	TRBJ2-4	CSATGPGLAKNIQYF	TGCAGTGCAACCGGACCTGGACTAGCCAAAAACATTCAGTACTTC
13	NA	NA	TRBV12-3/TRBV12-4	TRBJ1-5	CASSLQGIKPQHF	TGTGCCAGCAGTTTACAGGGAATCAAGCCCCAGCATTTT
16	NA	NA	TRBV27	TRBJ2-2	CASSLDRLPVTGELFF	TGTGCCAGCAGTTTGGATCGTCTCCCCGTTACCGGGGAGCTGTTTTTT
15	few	TRBD2	TRBV20-1	TRBJ2-5	CSARPQLAGEETQYF	TGCAGTGCTCGCCCCCAACTAGCGGGAGAAGAGACCCAGTACTTC
16	NA	TRBD1	TRBV5-1	TRBJ2-5	CASSFSTGPLQETQYF	TGCGCCAGCAGCTTCTCGACAGGGCCGCTCCAAGAGACCCAGTACTTC
12	few	NA	TRBV20-1	TRBJ2-7	CSARGAVGFPYF	TGCAGTGCTAGAGGCGCCGTCGGGTTTCCGTACTTC
13	few	TRBD1	TRBV29-1	TRBJ2-1	CSVDRGGGNEQFF	TGCAGCGTGGACAGGGGGGGAGGCAATGAGCAGTTCTTC
16	NA	NA	TRBV14	TRBJ2-6	CASSQDRISGANVLTF	TGTGCCAGCAGCCAAGATCGCATCTCTGGGGCCAACGTCCTGACTTTC
16	few	TRBD1	TRBV5-1	TRBJ1-1	CASSLAVGTVNTEAFF	TGCGCCAGCAGCTTGGCCGTCGGGACAGTGAACACTGAAGCTTTCTTT
16	NA	NA	TRBV2	TRBJ2-1	CASRVGGRLLYNEQFF	TGTGCCAGCAGGGTAGGAGGGAGGCTGCTATACAATGAGCAGTTCTTC
16	NA	NA	TRBV20-1	TRBJ1-6	CSARLGGLDYNSPLHF	TGCAGTGCTAGACTTGGGGGTTTGGACTATAATTCACCCCTCCACTTT